The sample holds a few counts of the clone carrying this T cell receptor beta chain. No antigen is known for it. The protocol attached unique molecular identifiers to individual cDNA molecules. Using its own MiXCR run on the 5' RACE reads, TCRdb lists one record per CDR3 protein. The sample yields about 86,000 distinct CDR3 sequences, approximately 15% seen once. The sample comes from a study of early T cells in non-severe SARS-CoV-2 infection. On the study more broadly: With bulk RNA from unsorted whole blood as input, sequencing yielded unpaired chains. Study results and limitations: VDJdb matching favored anti-spike CD8 responses, missing private and CD4 specificities.

The V gene end was trimmed by 3 bases and the J gene end by 7 bases; junction bases not matched to a gene: 3. The CDR3 extends over 14 amino acids. Germline V lookup: CDR1 SNHLY, CDR2 FYNNEI. This receptor was obtained from an adult who was a healthcare worker with PCR-confirmed SARS-CoV-2 infection or an uninfected control (not recorded which). The chain links TRBV2 to TRBJ1-2; 12 nucleotides match TRBD1. The sequenced sample consisted of whole blood. CDR3 nucleotide sequence: TGTGCCAGCAGTGATAAGGGACAGGGGGCTGGCTACACCTTC. As protein: CASSDKGQGAGYTF.